This entry features one TCR beta chain sequence. This sample is drawn from a study of OX40 agonist ivuxolimab in advanced cancers. For the study at large: An agonistic anti-OX40 (CD134) antibody, ivuxolimab, was used to treat the patients.

Data came from immunoSEQ multiplex PCR; TCRdb stores just in-frame clones and leaves some out. Here the sample spans approximately 50,000 clones, around 87% being singletons. Germline V CDR1 and CDR2: MGHDK, SYGVNS. The CDR3 is 13 amino acids. V was pared by 3 bases and J by 3 bases, with 1 base of the junction left unmatched. The sequenced sample was CD4+ or CD8+ T cells sorted from blood, obtained in a trial of the OX40 agonist ivuxolimab. The sequence was collected from an adult with an advanced solid tumor such as melanoma, head and neck, liver or kidney cancer. V gene TRBV25-1 combines with J gene TRBJ1-1; 7 nucleotides agree with TRBD1. In nucleotides, the CDR3 is TGTGCCAGCAGTGAGGACAGGTACACTGAAGCTTTCTTT. Translated: CASSEDRYTEAFF.